Below are 9 T cell receptor beta chains sequenced from a single sample in a study of blood T cell repertoires in COVID-19. The protocol was immunoSEQ multiplex PCR, while the TCRdb copy is restricted to in-frame clones and leaves out a portion. In the table there are about 140,000 clones, 70% to 80% of which are singletons. The sequenced sample consisted of peripheral blood. Every receptor here comes from a man aged 50-59 years with acute or convalescent COVID-19.

The genes are TRBV30 and TRBJ1-5; 7 nucleotides align to TRBD1. The V segment lost 5 bases and the J segment 5 bases; nucleotides outside the gene matches: 3. This CDR3 region has 12 residues. Germline assignment: CDR1 GTSNPN and CDR2 SVGIG (reference sequence). As DNA, the CDR3 is TGTGCCTGGGGACAGGCGGATCAGCCCCAGCATTTT. Encoded protein: CAWGQADQPQHF.

This chain uses TRBV24-1 with TRBJ2-3, with 9 bases identical to TRBD2. The CDR3 runs to 17 residues. Germline V gene data show CDR1 as KGHDR and CDR2 as SFDVKD. V lost 2 bases and J lost 0; bases outside the gene matches: 5. The CDR3, as DNA: TGTGCCACCAGTGATTGGGCTAGCGGGACTAGCACAGATACGCAGTATTTT. This sequence encodes CATSDWASGTSTDTQYF.

The rearrangement links TRBV10-3 to TRBJ1-5, with D possibly matching TRBD1 (5 bases). The CDR3 is made up of 15 amino acids. Germline CDR1 ENHRY, CDR2 SYGVKD. V was clipped by 5 bases and J by 0 bases, with 11 bases between them. The CDR3 here is CAISTGPDSNQPQHF. For the CDR3, the DNA is TGTGCCATCAGTACAGGTCCCGATAGCAATCAGCCCCAGCATTTT.

The chain is built from TRBV5-6 and TRBJ1-6, with D possibly matching TRBD1 (6 bases). Germline CDR1 reads SGHDT; CDR2 reads YYEEEE. V shed 1 base and J shed 7 bases, with 12 bases lying between them. CDR3 size: 15 residues. CDR3 residues: CASSLLTGQNSPLHF. The CDR3 coding sequence is TGTGCCAGCAGCTTGTTAACAGGGCAGAATTCACCCCTCCACTTT.

This clone has just a few counts. The chain is built from TRBV18 and TRBJ2-3, with 15 bases lining up with TRBD2. V shed 5 bases, J shed 5 bases, and the junction held 8 bases outside the gene matches. Germline CDR1 KGHSH, CDR2 LQKENI. CDR3 size: 17 residues. The CDR3 DNA reads as TGTGCCAGCTCAACTGGGACTAGCGGGGGGCGTGGAGATACGCAGTATTTT. Translated, it gives CASSTGTSGGRGDTQYF.

The chain has TRBV3-1 (or the pseudogene TRBV3-2) and TRBJ2-3; TRBD2 matches at 7 bases. V shed 5 bases and J 3 bases; nucleotides not matched to a gene: 8. This CDR3 region has 15 residues. CDR1 is LGHDT, CDR2 YNNKEL, per germline (reference sequence). CDR3 DNA sequence: TGTGCCAGCAGCACTCCTAGCGGACTAACAGATACGCAGTATTTT. It specifies CASSTPSGLTDTQYF.

This rearrangement joins TRBV6-4 to TRBJ2-7; 7 bases line up with TRBD2. The CDR3 sequence is 14 residues long. Trimming at V came to 8 bases and at J to 7 bases, leaving 14 bases not matched to a gene. Germline CDR1 and CDR2: MRHNA and SNTAGT. CDR3 residues: CASGKEGRAGEQYF. CDR3 in DNA: TGTGCCAGCGGAAAGGAGGGGAGAGCGGGGGAGCAGTACTTC.

The chain has TRBV6-1 and TRBJ2-1; 10 bases fit TRBD2. Looked up from germline, CDR1 is MNHNS and CDR2 is SASEGT. The CDR3 runs to 15 residues. Unmatched junction bases numbered 0, after V lost 2 bases and J lost 2 bases. CDR3 protein: CASSESGRAYNEQFF. The CDR3 DNA sequence: TGTGCCAGCAGTGAAAGCGGGAGGGCCTACAATGAGCAGTTCTTC.

The count of this clone is one. The rearrangement uses TRBV12-5 and TRBJ2-7, with 8 bases that match TRBD1. The V gene end was trimmed by 2 bases and the J gene end by 3 bases; junction bases not matched to a gene: 6. The germline V gene encodes CDR1 LGHNT and CDR2 FRNRAP. This CDR3 is built from 15 residues. CDR3 loop: CASGLWGQAHYEQYV. The CDR3, as DNA: TGTGCTAGTGGTTTGTGGGGACAGGCCCACTACGAGCAGTACGTC.